The rows below give T cell receptor beta chains drawn from one sample of a study of graft-versus-host responses after intestinal transplantation. What these receptors recognize is not known. The method was immunoSEQ multiplex PCR; TCRdb's version includes in-frame clones alone and lacks a portion of them. This table has around 130,000 clones, approximately 90% appearing once. The sequencing here drew on unstimulated CD4+ T cells sorted from spleen or lymph node cells, taken before intestinal transplant. These receptors all come from a human donor who received an intestinal transplant. CDR3s leave out the opening cysteine and the closing phenylalanine or tryptophan. Each record gives: V gene, D gene, J gene, CDR3 protein. A D gene is named only where the DNA matches it firmly.

TRBV29-1	-	TRBJ1-1	SVAGGGNEAF
TRBV7-8	-	TRBJ2-1	ASSLVQGQGEQF
TRBV6-1	-	TRBJ2-5	ATRKEETQY
TRBV5-4	TRBD1	TRBJ1-4	ASSFDRAAEKLF
TRBV5-1	TRBD1	TRBJ2-7	ASSLATGSTYEQY
TRBV5-3	-	TRBJ2-5	ARSCQLFQETQY
TRBV6-5	TRBD2	TRBJ2-1	ASSGLAGNYNEQF
TRBV5-1	-	TRBJ1-1	ASSWGNTEAF
TRBV2	-	TRBJ1-1	ASSGAGWVTEAF
TRBV5-1	-	TRBJ2-1	ASSLGQTGNEQF
TRBV7-9	-	TRBJ1-2	ASSDTGGNGYT
TRBV5-1	TRBD2	TRBJ2-5	ASSLAGGAETQY
TRBV5-4	-	TRBJ2-3	ASSSRTYSTDTQY
TRBV2	-	TRBJ2-2	AGREQGMNTGELF
TRBV7-2	-	TRBJ2-1	ASSLASSYNEQF
TRBV9	-	TRBJ2-1	ASSVAALSYNEQF
TRBV5-1	TRBD1	TRBJ1-5	ASSPGGGHSNQPQH
TRBV5-1	TRBD2	TRBJ2-3	ASSLVSSGGPTDTQY
TRBV5-1	TRBD1	TRBJ1-1	ASSFEDRTEAF
TRBV5-1	-	TRBJ2-1	ASKQSLGYNEQF
TRBV18	TRBD1	TRBJ1-2	ASSNTGVVNYGYT
TRBV5-5	-	TRBJ1-5	ASSSEPGGNQPQH
TRBV5-5	-	TRBJ2-7	ASSPGHGGEQY
TRBV19	-	TRBJ1-5	ASSILGTPVEVGNQPQH
TRBV5-1	-	TRBJ2-1	ASSLGGNEQF
TRBV6-1	-	TRBJ1-4	ASSKMRGEKLF
TRBV6-1	-	TRBJ1-5	ASGTRKEGQPQH
TRBV10-3	-	TRBJ1-6	AIRDTGTDSPLH
TRBV5-1	TRBD2	TRBJ2-1	ATRTSGGNNEQF
TRBV13	-	TRBJ2-2	ASSLGPFNSAGELF
TRBV5-1	-	TRBJ2-4	ASSFQGAKNIQY
TRBV10-3	-	TRBJ1-2	AISESGQGLDYGYT
TRBV19	-	TRBJ1-2	ASSIGGNYGYT
TRBV2	TRBD1	TRBJ2-7	ASSEGTGSYEQY
TRBV6-1	TRBD1	TRBJ1-2	ASSESDRANYGYT
TRBV13	-	TRBJ2-1	ASSATGPGRNEQF
TRBV5-1	TRBD2	TRBJ2-2	ASSLILAGASNTGELF
TRBV7-8	-	TRBJ2-1	ASSLAGHNEQF
TRBV7-6	TRBD1	TRBJ2-5	ASSSGQGGETQY
TRBV29-1	TRBD1	TRBJ1-2	SVGGQGAIGYT
TRBV6-1	-	TRBJ2-2	ASSNNPAGELF